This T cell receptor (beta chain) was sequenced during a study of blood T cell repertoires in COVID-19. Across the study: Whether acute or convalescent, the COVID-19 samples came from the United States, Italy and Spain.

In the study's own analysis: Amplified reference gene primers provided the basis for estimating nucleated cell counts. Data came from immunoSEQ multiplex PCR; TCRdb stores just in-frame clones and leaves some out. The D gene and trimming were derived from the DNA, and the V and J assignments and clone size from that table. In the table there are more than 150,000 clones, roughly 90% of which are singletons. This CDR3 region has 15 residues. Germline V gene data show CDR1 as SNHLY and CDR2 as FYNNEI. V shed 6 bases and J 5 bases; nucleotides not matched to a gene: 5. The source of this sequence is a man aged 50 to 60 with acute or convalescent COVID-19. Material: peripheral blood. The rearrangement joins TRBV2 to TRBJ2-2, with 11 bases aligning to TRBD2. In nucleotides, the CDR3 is TGTGCCAGCAGGGCTAGCGGGGGGCGTACCGGGGAGCTGTTTTTT. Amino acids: CASRASGGRTGELFF. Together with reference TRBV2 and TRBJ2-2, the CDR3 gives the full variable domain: EPEVTQTPSHQVTQMGQEVILRCVPISNHLYFYWYRQILGQKVEFLVSFYNNEISEKSEIFDDQFSVERPDGSNFTLKIRSTKLEDSAMYFCASRASGGRTGELFFGEGSRLTVL.